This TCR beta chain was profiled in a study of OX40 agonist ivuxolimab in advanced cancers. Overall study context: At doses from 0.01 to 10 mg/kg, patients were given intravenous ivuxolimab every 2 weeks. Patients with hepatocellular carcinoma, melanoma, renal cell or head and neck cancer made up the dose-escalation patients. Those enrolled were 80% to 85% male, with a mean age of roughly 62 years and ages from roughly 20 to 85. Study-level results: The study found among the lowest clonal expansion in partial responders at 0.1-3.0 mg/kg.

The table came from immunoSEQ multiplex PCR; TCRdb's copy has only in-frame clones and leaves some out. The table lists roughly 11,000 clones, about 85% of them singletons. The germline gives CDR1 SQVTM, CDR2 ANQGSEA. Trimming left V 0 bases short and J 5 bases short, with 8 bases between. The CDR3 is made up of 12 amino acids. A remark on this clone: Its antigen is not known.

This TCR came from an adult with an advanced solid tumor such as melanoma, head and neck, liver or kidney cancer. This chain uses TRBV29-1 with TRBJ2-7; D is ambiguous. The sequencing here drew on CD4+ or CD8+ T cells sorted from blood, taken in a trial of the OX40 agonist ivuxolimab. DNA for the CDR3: TGCAGCGTTGAAGATCTTTTAAACGAGCAGTACTTC. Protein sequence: CSVEDLLNEQYF.